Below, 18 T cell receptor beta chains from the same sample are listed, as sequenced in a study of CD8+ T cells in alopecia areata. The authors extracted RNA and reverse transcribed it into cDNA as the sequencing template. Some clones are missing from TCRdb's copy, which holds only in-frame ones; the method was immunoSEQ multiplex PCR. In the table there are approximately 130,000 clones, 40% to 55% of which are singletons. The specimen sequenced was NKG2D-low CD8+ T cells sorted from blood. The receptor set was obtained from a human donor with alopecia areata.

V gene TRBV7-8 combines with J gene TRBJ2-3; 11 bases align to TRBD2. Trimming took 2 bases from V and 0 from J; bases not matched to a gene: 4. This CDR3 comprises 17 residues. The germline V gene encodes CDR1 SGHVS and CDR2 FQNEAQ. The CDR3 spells CASSLFTSGSSTDTQYF. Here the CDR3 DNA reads TGTGCCAGCAGCTTATTTACTAGCGGGAGTAGCACAGATACGCAGTATTTT.

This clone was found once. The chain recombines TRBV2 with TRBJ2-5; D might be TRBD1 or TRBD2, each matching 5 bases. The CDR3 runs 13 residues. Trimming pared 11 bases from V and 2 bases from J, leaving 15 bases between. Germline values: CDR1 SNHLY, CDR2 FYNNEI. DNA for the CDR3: TGTGCCGGCCCTACTAGACAGCAAGAGACCCAGTACTTC. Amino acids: CAGPTRQQETQYF.

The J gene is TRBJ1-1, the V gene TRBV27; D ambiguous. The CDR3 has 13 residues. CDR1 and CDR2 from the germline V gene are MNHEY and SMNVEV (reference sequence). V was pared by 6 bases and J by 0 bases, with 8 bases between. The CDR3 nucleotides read TGTGCCAGCAGCCGGGGATTGAACACTGAAGCTTTCTTT. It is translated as CASSRGLNTEAFF.

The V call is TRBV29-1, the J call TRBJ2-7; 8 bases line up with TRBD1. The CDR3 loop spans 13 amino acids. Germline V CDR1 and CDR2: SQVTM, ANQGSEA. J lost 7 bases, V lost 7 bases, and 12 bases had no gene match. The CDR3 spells CSATDREDGEQYF. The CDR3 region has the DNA TGCAGCGCTACGGACAGGGAGGATGGAGAGCAGTACTTC.

Written as DNA, the CDR3 is TGCGCCAGCAGCTTAGGCGGGGTCCAAGAGACCCAGTACTTC. Its translation: CASSLGGVQETQYF. This rearrangement joins TRBV5-1 to TRBJ2-5, with a tentative D call TRBD2 (6 bases). Trimming removed 2 bases from V and 1 base from J, with 9 bases in between. The germline CDR1 and CDR2 sequences are SGHRS and YFSETQ. The CDR3 length is 14 residues.

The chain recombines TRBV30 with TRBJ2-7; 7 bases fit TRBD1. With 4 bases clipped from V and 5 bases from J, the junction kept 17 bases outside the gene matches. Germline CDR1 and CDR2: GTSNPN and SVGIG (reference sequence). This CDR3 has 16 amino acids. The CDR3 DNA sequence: TGTGCCTGGAACCTCCCCCCGGGACAGCTTGTCGACGAGCAGTACTTC. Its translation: CAWNLPPGQLVDEQYF.

The DNA of the CDR3 is TGCGCCAGCAGCCGAACAGGCGGAGAGACCCAGTACTTC. This encodes CASSRTGGETQYF. V and J are TRBV4-1 and TRBJ2-5, with D perhaps TRBD1 (5 bases). V was clipped by 4 bases and J by 4 bases, with 10 bases between them. Germline V lookup: CDR1 MGHRA, CDR2 YSYEKL. The CDR3 has 13 residues.

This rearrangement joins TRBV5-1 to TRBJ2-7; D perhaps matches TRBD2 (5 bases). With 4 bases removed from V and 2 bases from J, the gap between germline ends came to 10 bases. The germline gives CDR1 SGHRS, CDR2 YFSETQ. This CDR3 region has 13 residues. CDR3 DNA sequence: TGCGCCAGCAGCGTAGACGGGGCCTACGAGCAGTACTTC. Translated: CASSVDGAYEQYF.

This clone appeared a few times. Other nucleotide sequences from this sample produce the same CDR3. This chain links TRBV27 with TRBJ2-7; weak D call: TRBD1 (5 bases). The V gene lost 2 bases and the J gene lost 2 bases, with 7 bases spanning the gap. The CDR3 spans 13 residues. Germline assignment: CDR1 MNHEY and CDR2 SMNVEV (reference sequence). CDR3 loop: CASSLTGTYEQYF. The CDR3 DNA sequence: TGTGCCAGCAGTTTAACAGGAACCTACGAGCAGTACTTC.

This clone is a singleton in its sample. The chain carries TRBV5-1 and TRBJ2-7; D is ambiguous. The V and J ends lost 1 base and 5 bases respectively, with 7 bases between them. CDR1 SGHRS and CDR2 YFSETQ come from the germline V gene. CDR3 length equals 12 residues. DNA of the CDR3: TGCGCCAGCAGCTTGAATAGCCACGAGCAGTACTTC. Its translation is CASSLNSHEQYF.

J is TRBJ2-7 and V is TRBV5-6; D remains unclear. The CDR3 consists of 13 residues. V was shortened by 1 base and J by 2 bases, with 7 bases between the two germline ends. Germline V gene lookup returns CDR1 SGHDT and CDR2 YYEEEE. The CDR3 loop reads CASSLKDTYEQYF. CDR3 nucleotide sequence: TGTGCCAGCAGCTTGAAGGATACCTACGAGCAGTACTTC.

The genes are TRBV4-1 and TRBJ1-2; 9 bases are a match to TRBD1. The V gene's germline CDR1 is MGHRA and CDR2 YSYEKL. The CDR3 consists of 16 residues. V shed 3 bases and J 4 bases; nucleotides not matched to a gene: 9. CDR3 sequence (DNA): TGCGCCAGCAGCCAGGAAGCCGGGACAGGGATCTATGGCTACACCTTC. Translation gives CASSQEAGTGIYGYTF.

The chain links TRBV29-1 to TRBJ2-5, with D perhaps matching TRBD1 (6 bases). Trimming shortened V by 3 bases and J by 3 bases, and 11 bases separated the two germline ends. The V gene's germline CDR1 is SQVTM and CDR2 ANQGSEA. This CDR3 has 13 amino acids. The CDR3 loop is CSVDTGPKETQYF. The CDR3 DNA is TGCAGCGTTGACACAGGGCCCAAAGAGACCCAGTACTTC.

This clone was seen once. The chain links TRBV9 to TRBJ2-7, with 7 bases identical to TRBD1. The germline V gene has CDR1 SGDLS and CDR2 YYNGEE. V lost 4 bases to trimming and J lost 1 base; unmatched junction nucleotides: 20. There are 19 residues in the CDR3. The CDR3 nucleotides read TGTGCCAGCAGCACCCCGACAGGGATGGACCGAGTGGCGTCCTACGAGCAGTACTTC. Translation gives CASSTPTGMDRVASYEQYF.

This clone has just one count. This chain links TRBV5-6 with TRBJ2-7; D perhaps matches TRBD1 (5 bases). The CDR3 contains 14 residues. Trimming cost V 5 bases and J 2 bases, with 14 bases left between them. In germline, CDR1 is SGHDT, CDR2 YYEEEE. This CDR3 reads CASSLAADTYEQYF. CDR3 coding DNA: TGTGCCAGCAGTCTGGCGGCGGACACCTACGAGCAGTACTTC.

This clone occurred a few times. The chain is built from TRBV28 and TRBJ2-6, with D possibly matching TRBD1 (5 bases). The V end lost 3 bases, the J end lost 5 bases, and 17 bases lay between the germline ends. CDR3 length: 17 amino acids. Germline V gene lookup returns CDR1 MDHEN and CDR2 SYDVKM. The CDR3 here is CASSFDSKVAWANVLTF. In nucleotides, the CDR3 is TGTGCCAGCAGTTTTGACAGTAAAGTTGCTTGGGCCAACGTCCTGACTTTC.

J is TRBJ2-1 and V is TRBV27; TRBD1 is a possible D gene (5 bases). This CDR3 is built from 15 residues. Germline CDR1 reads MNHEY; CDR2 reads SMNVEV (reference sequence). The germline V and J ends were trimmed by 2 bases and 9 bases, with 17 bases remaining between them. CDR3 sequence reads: CASSLRGLPTSEQFF. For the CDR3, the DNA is TGTGCCAGCAGTTTAAGGGGCCTACCAACAAGTGAGCAGTTCTTC.

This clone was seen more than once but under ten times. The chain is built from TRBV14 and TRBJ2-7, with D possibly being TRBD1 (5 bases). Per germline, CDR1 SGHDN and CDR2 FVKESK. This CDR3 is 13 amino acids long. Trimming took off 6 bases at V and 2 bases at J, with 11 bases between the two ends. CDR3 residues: CASSHRSTYEQYF. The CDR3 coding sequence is TGTGCCAGCAGTCACAGGAGCACCTACGAGCAGTACTTC.